The 21 T cell receptor beta chains presented below share a single source sample, sequenced in a study of T cell responses to AZD1222 COVID-19 vaccine. Clones were read by immunoSEQ multiplex PCR, and TCRdb kept only the in-frame ones, dropping some. The top ten clones hold under 7% of a sample with 60,000 to 70,000 clones, roughly four fifths of them seen once. Here the sequenced sample was peripheral blood, taken on day 0 of AZD1222 vaccination. These receptors came from an adult in good health.

The rearrangement joins TRBV7-6 to TRBJ2-6; D may match TRBD1 or TRBD2 (5 bases each). Germline CDR1 SGHVS, CDR2 FNYEAQ. Trimming removed 5 bases from V and 4 bases from J, with 15 bases in between. CDR3 length: 16 residues. The CDR3 DNA sequence: TGTGCCAGCAGCCCGTCCGTGAGGGGCGGGGCCAACGTCCTGACTTTC. It codes for CASSPSVRGGANVLTF. Drawing the rest from reference TRBV7-6 and TRBJ2-6, the complete variable domain is GAGVSQSPRYKVTKRGQDVALRCDPISGHVSLYWYRQALGQGPEFLTYFNYEAQQDKSGLPNDRFSAERPEGSISTLTIQRTEQRDSAMYRCASSPSVRGGANVLTFGAGSRLTVL.

This chain joins TRBV9 and TRBJ2-1; tentatively, D is TRBD1 (6 bases). CDR1 SGDLS and CDR2 YYNGEE come from the germline V gene. Trimming pared 0 bases from V and 9 bases from J, leaving 19 bases between. This CDR3 has 16 amino acids. This chain's CDR3 is CASSVEVTGIYGEQFF. CDR3 in DNA: TGTGCCAGCAGCGTAGAGGTGACAGGAATATATGGTGAGCAGTTCTTC.

The chain combines TRBV13 with TRBJ1-2; D gene uncertain. Germline assignment: CDR1 PRHDT and CDR2 FYEKMQ (reference sequence). The CDR3 has 13 residues. Trimming stripped 7 bases from V and 5 bases from J, with 14 bases between. Here the CDR3 reads CASTLSVVYGYTF. The CDR3 region has the DNA TGTGCCAGCACCCTGTCGGTAGTGTATGGCTACACCTTC.

The CDR3 sequence: CASSYNGGGQVRNTEAFF. The CDR3 nucleotides are TGCGCCAGCAGTTATAACGGGGGCGGGCAGGTGAGGAACACTGAAGCTTTCTTT. V gene TRBV5-1 combines with J gene TRBJ1-1, with TRBD1 as a possible D gene (6 bases). V gave up 5 bases and J gave up 1 base, with 24 bases separating them. The germline V gene has CDR1 SGHRS and CDR2 YFSETQ. This CDR3 has 18 amino acids.

The chain recombines TRBV11-3 with TRBJ1-1, with a tentative D call TRBD1 (6 bases). Per the germline V gene, CDR1 is SGHNT and CDR2 is YENEEA. V was clipped by 3 bases and J by 6 bases, with 23 bases between them. The CDR3 extends over 17 amino acids. The CDR3 sequence: CASSLDVGSGGGSEAFF. The CDR3 region has the DNA TGTGCCAGCAGCTTGGATGTAGGATCGGGGGGCGGCTCTGAAGCTTTCTTT.

The genes are TRBV6-5 and TRBJ2-2; D is perhaps TRBD1 or TRBD2 (6 bases each). V lost 4 bases and J lost 6, with 9 bases in between. This CDR3 spans 13 amino acids. The germline CDR1 and CDR2 sequences are MNHEY and SVGAGI. The CDR3, as DNA: TGTGCCAGCAGTTCCCGGGGGCCCGGGGAGCTGTTTTTT. Its translation: CASSSRGPGELFF.

The genes are TRBV7-8 and TRBJ1-1; D remains ambiguous. V was trimmed by 5 bases and J by 0 bases, leaving 13 bases between them. Germline V gene data show CDR1 as SGHVS and CDR2 as FQNEAQ. The CDR3 covers 15 residues. CDR3 bases: TGTGCCAGCAGCCCACAAATTGGATTGAACACTGAAGCTTTCTTT. This encodes CASSPQIGLNTEAFF.

The chain employs TRBV20-1 and TRBJ2-3; D is undetermined. This CDR3 has 14 amino acids. The germline V gene encodes CDR1 DFQATT and CDR2 SNEGSKA (reference sequence). CDR3 residues: CSASQPGGSDTQYF. CDR3 DNA: TGCAGCGCAAGTCAGCCCGGTGGGTCAGATACGCAGTATTTT.

The chain recombines TRBV14 with TRBJ1-5; no clear D gene. V gave up 0 bases and J gave up 2 bases, with 2 bases separating them. The CDR3 runs 13 residues. CDR1 and CDR2 (germline): SGHDN, FVKESK. This CDR3 reads CASSQDGNQPQHF. As DNA, the CDR3 is TGTGCCAGCAGCCAAGACGGCAATCAGCCCCAGCATTTT. Full variable domain (remainder filled in from reference TRBV14 and TRBJ1-5): EAGVTQFPSHSVIEKGQTVTLRCDPISGHDNLYWYRRVMGKEIKFLLHFVKESKQDESGMPNNRFLAERTGGTYSTLKVQPAELEDSGVYFCASSQDGNQPQHFGDGTRLSIL.

The V call is TRBV20-1, the J call TRBJ2-7; D could derive from TRBD1 or TRBD2 (5 bases each). This CDR3 spans 14 amino acids. Germline V gene data show CDR1 as DFQATT and CDR2 as SNEGSKA (reference sequence). V shed 3 bases and J shed 2 bases, with 14 bases lying between them. The DNA for the CDR3 is TGCAGTGCTAGTTGGTTCAGGGACCCCTACGAGCAGTACTTC. This codes for CSASWFRDPYEQYF.

The chain carries TRBV4-3 and TRBJ2-3; D is uncertain. The CDR3 contains 16 residues. With 0 bases removed from V and 4 bases from J, the gap between germline ends came to 14 bases. Per germline, CDR1 LGHNA and CDR2 YSLEER. CDR3 nucleotide sequence: TGCGCCAGCAGCCAAGAACTGGGGATCTCCCCAGATACGCAGTATTTT. Translation: CASSQELGISPDTQYF.

The rearrangement uses TRBV7-8 and TRBJ2-6; 12 bases fit TRBD1. Germline assignment: CDR1 SGHVS and CDR2 FQNEAQ. Losses at the gene ends were 4 bases for V and 2 bases for J; bases not matched to a gene: 6. This CDR3 region has 18 residues. The DNA for the CDR3 is TGTGCCAGCAGCTCGCGGGGACAGGGGGCAACTGGGGCCAACGTCCTGACTTTC. It specifies CASSSRGQGATGANVLTF.

The CDR3 DNA reads TGTGCCAGCAGTACTTCCGGGACTAGCGGGGCGAGCTCCTACAATGAGCAGTTCTTC. This codes for CASSTSGTSGASSYNEQFF. The chain recombines TRBV2 with TRBJ2-1; 13 nucleotides line up with TRBD2. V dropped 5 bases and J dropped 0; count of bases not matched to a gene: 10. The CDR3 runs to 19 residues. Germline loops: CDR1 SNHLY, CDR2 FYNNEI.

V is TRBV29-1 and J is TRBJ1-1, with D perhaps matching TRBD1 (5 bases). The CDR3 loop spans 12 amino acids. Germline V gene sequence: CDR1 SQVTM, CDR2 ANQGSEA. V gave up 5 bases and J gave up 4 bases, with 11 bases separating them. For the CDR3, the DNA is TGCAGCGTTCTTACAGGAGGCACTGAAGCTTTCTTT. Amino acid sequence: CSVLTGGTEAFF.

Here the CDR3 DNA reads TGCGCCAGCAGCTCCCCGCCAGGGGCAGACTACTCCTATGGCTACACCTTC. Amino acids: CASSSPPGADYSYGYTF. The chain has TRBV5-1 and TRBJ1-2; tentative D call: TRBD1 (6 bases). The germline V gene has CDR1 SGHRS and CDR2 YFSETQ. V lost 3 bases and J lost 4, with 22 bases in between. The CDR3 contains 17 residues.

This chain uses TRBV5-1 with TRBJ2-1, with 14 positions matching TRBD2. CDR1 is SGHRS and CDR2 is YFSETQ in the germline V gene. V was pared by 4 bases and J by 12 bases, with 9 bases of the junction left unmatched. The CDR3 runs to 15 residues. The CDR3 loop reads CASSSGTSGGLGQFF. The CDR3 DNA is TGCGCCAGCAGCAGCGGGACTAGCGGGGGCCTCGGGCAGTTCTTC.

This chain links TRBV6-1 with TRBJ1-4, with D possibly matching TRBD1 (5 bases). Germline V CDR1 and CDR2: MNHNS, SASEGT. CDR3 size: 16 residues. Between the trimmed V and J ends, which lost 3 bases and 7 bases, there was a span of 18 bases. The CDR3 nucleotides read TGTGCCAGCAGTGACTGGCGAACAGGCTACCCTGAAAAACTGTTTTTT. This gives the protein CASSDWRTGYPEKLFF.

The gene calls are TRBV12-3 or TRBV12-4 and TRBJ1-1; D is perhaps TRBD1 (5 bases). This CDR3 has 11 residues. V shed 1 base and J shed 11 bases, with 8 bases lying between them. The CDR3 sequence is CASSLGREAFF. CDR3 DNA sequence: TGTGCCAGCAGTTTAGGCAGGGAGGCTTTCTTT.

The chain employs TRBV11-2 and TRBJ1-3, with D tentatively TRBD1 (6 bases). The CDR3 consists of 18 residues. In germline, CDR1 is SGHAT, CDR2 FQNNGV. V was cut by 0 bases and J by 2 bases, with 17 bases left in between. For the CDR3, the DNA is TGTGCCAGCAGCTTAGATTTCCAACAGGGTGGAACTGGAAACACCATATATTTT. As protein: CASSLDFQQGGTGNTIYF.

The table lists this clone with a few counts. The chain has TRBV6-5 and TRBJ2-7; 9 bases are a match to TRBD1. Trimming took 6 bases from V and 6 from J; bases not matched to a gene: 9. The germline CDR1 and CDR2 sequences are MNHEY and SVGAGI. The CDR3 covers 14 residues. CDR3 sequence: CASRTPGQGGEQYF. CDR3 bases: TGTGCCAGCAGGACCCCGGGACAGGGCGGCGAGCAGTACTTC.

The genes are TRBV5-1 and TRBJ1-2; D is perhaps TRBD1 (5 bases). Germline values: CDR1 SGHRS, CDR2 YFSETQ. The length of the CDR3 is 13 residues. Trimming removed 5 bases from V and 6 bases from J, with 14 bases in between. The CDR3 sequence is CASRVGDFDGYTF. The DNA of the CDR3 is TGCGCCAGCAGGGTAGGGGATTTCGATGGCTACACCTTC.